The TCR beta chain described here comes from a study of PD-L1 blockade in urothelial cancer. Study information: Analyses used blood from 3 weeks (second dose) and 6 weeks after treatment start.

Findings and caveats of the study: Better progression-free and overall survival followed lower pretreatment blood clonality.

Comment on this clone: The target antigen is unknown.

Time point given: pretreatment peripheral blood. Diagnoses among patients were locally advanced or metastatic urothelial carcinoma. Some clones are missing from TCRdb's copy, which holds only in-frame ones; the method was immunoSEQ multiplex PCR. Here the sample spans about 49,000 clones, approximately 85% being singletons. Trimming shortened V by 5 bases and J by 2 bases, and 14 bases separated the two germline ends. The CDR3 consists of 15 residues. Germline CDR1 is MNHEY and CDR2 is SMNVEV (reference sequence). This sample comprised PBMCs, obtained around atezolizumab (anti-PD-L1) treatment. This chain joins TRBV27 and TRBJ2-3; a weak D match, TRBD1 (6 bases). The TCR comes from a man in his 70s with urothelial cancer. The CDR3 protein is CASSKYRELTDTQYF. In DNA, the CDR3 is TGTGCCAGCAGTAAATACAGGGAACTCACAGATACGCAGTATTTT.